This TCR beta chain was observed in a study of identical twins. Points from the study as a whole: Models came in too low on out-of-frame TCR alpha sharing in monozygotic twins.

Looked up from germline, CDR1 is SNHLY and CDR2 is FYNNEI. V lost 3 bases and J 8 bases, leaving 10 bases between the germline ends. The CDR3 runs to 12 residues. Comment on this clonotype: Its antigen is currently unknown.

TCRdb called the 5' RACE reads again in MiXCR, with one record for every CDR3 protein. The sample includes about 890,000 distinct CDR3 sequences, roughly an eighth of them seen just once. A further study also used this sample, focusing on yellow fever vaccine responses in identical twins. This second report adds: Twins' vaccine T cell response reportedly seemed partly convergent, partly personalized.

The chain employs TRBV2 and TRBJ1-2; D not certain. The sample comprised PBMCs. This receptor was obtained from a woman between 18 and 30 years old in good health. The CDR3 nucleotides are TGTGCCAGCAGTGAGGAAGTGAGAGGCTACACCTTC. Protein: CASSEEVRGYTF.